This paragraph covers one T cell receptor (beta chain) sequence. These data come from a study of blood T cell repertoires in COVID-19. Study as a whole: Acute-phase and convalescent COVID-19 samples originated in the United States, Italy and Spain. In each case, the material was cDNA or gDNA derived from T cells, B-cell-depleted T cells, or PBMCs.

The protocol was immunoSEQ multiplex PCR, while the TCRdb copy is restricted to in-frame clones and leaves out a portion. Seen here are about 210,000 clones, 80% observed once, and the top ten hold around 13%. V trimming: 1 base; J trimming: 5 bases; junction bases outside the gene matches: 0. The CDR3 totals 13 residues. The gene calls are TRBV12-3 or TRBV12-4 and TRBJ1-2; TRBD1 agrees at 8 bases. Input material: peripheral blood. The source is a human donor in a cohort sampled during active COVID-19. As DNA, the CDR3 is TGTGCCAGCAGTTTAGGGACAGGGTATGGCTACACCTTC. Translated, it gives CASSLGTGYGYTF.